Reported below is one T cell receptor beta chain. At one of its ends the junction is not consistent with the germline gene, which may arise from a read error. These data originate in a study of blood T cell repertoires in COVID-19. Sequenced by immunoSEQ multiplex PCR; TCRdb stores in-frame clones only, minus some. This table has 60,000 to 70,000 clones, roughly 82% appearing once. The V gene's germline CDR1 is SGHRS and CDR2 YFSETQ. The CDR3 runs to 13 residues. The gene calls are TRBV5-1 and TRBJ2-1; 8 nucleotides match TRBD1. This receptor was taken from a human donor in a cohort sampled during active COVID-19. Sample: peripheral blood. In DNA, the CDR3 is TGCGCCAGCAGCTCGAACCTCCGGGACAGGCAAGTCTTC. Its translation is CASSSNLRDRQVF. Full variable domain (outside the CDR3, taken from reference TRBV5-1 and TRBJ2-1): KAGVTQTPRYLIKTRGQQVTLSCSPISGHRSVSWYQQTPGQGLQFLFEYFSETQRNKGNFPGRFSGRQFSNSRSEMNVSTLELGDSALYLCASSSNLRDRQVFGPGTRLTVL.